This T cell receptor beta chain was recorded in a study of cytomegalovirus exposure and HLA in healthy donors. Use of 60 Vbeta and 13 Jbeta primers characterized the PCR. The assay was immunoSEQ multiplex PCR, and TCRdb's table has in-frame clones only and misses some. The table shows roughly 100,000 clones, with less than 85% occurring only once. V was pared by 2 bases and J by 7 bases, with 12 bases between. Germline values: CDR1 LNHDA, CDR2 SQIVND (reference sequence). The CDR3 length is 15 residues. This clonotype was sampled from a man aged 40-49 years in good health and CMV-seropositive. The chain couples TRBV19 to TRBJ2-6, with D perhaps matching TRBD1 (5 bases). Sequencing input: PBMCs. The CDR3, as DNA: TGTGCCAGTAGTATAAAGGACCAGGGTGCCAACGTCCTGACTTTC. Translation: CASSIKDQGANVLTF.